The clone carrying this TCR beta chain came up a few times. Antigen specificity is unknown. The ends were cut back, 10 bases at V and 3 bases at J, with 15 bases in the middle. The CDR3 has 13 amino acids. The germline gives CDR1 SNHLY, CDR2 FYNNEI. TCRdb redid the calling of the 5' RACE reads with MiXCR, one entry per CDR3 protein. The data contain hundreds of thousands of distinct CDR3 sequences, roughly an eighth of them singletons. The source of the sample is a study of T cells after yellow fever vaccination. Overall study results and limits: Detected again after the booster were most primary-vaccination clones, at about 96% CD4 and roughly 88% CD8. Repertoires obtained by FACS sorting could include abundant clonotypes that entered as contaminants from the bulk population. A small proportion of clonotypes was detected in both the CD4 and CD8 compartments.

This clonotype originated in a man aged 25 to 40 who received the YFV17D yellow fever vaccine. This material consisted of PBMCs, taken on the day of the yellow fever booster vaccination. The chain links TRBV2 to TRBJ1-1; tentative D call: TRBD1 (5 bases). Written as DNA, the CDR3 is TGTGCCACAATCCGGGACCGAGACACTGAAGCTTTCTTT. Translated, it gives CATIRDRDTEAFF. Supplemented by reference TRBV2 and TRBJ1-1, the full variable domain reads EPEVTQTPSHQVTQMGQEVILRCVPISNHLYFYWYRQILGQKVEFLVSFYNNEISEKSEIFDDQFSVERPDGSNFTLKIRSTKLEDSAMYFCATIRDRDTEAFFGQGTRLTVV.